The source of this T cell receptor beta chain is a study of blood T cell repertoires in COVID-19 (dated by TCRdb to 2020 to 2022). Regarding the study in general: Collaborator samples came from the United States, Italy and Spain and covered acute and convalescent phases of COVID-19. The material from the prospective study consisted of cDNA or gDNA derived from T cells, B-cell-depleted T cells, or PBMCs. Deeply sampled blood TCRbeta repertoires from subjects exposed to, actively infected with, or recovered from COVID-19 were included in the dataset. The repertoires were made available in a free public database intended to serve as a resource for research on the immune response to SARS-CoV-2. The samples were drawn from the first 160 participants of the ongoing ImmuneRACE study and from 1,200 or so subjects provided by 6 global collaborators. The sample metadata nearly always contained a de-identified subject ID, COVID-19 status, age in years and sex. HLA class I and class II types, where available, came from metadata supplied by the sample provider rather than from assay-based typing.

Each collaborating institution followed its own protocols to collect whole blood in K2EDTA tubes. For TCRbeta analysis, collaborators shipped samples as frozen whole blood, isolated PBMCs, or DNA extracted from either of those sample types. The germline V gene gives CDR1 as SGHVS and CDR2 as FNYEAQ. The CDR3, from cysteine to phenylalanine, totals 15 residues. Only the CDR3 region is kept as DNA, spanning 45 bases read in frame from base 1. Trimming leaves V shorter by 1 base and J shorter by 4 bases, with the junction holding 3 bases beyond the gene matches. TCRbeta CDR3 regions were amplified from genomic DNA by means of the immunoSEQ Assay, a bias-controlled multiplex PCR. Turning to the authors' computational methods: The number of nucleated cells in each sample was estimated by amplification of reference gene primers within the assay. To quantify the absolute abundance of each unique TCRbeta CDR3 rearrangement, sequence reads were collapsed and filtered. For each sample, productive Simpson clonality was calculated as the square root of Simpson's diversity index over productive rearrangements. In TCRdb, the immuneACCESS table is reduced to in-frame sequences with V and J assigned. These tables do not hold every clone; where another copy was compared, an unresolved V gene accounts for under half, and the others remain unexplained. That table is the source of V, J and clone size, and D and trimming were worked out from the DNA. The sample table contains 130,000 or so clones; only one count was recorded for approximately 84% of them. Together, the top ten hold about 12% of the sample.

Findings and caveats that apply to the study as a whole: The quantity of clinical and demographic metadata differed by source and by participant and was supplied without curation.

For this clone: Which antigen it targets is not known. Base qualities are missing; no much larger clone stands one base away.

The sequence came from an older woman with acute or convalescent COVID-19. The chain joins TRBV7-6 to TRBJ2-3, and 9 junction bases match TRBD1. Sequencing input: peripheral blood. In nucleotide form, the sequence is TGTGCCAGCAGCTTAGGGGGGGACAGGGCAGATACGCAGTATTTT. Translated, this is CASSLGGDRADTQYF.